The rows below give T cell receptor beta chains drawn from one sample of a study of blood T cells in healthy people across ages. TCRdb reanalysed the 5' RACE reads using MiXCR and keeps one entry per CDR3 protein. Among 1 million or so distinct CDR3 sequences listed, roughly 24% were seen once. This sample also belongs to another study, concerning T cells of mothers and their children.

The specimen was blood. These TCRs come from a girl aged 2 to 10 in good health. CDR3s include the opening cysteine and the closing phenylalanine or tryptophan. D genes are given only for firm matches. Expanded clones are given a class, and other clones once, few, many or no size at all.

TRBJ2-1 few TRBV7-9 . TGTGCCAGCAGCTTATTAGACCCAGACAATGAGCAGTTCTTC CASSLLDPDNEQFF
TRBJ2-7 few TRBV28 . TGTGCCAGCAGCCCCTTTCCGCTCTACGAGCAGTACTTC CASSPFPLYEQYF
TRBJ2-1 . TRBV20-1 . TGCAGTGCTGGGGTTGGAGACTACAATGAGCAGTTCTTC CSAGVGDYNEQFF
TRBJ1-1 . TRBV29-1 . TGCAGCGTTGTCACCCTTATTCAGGAGCCCACTGAAGCTTTCTTT CSVVTLIQEPTEAFF
TRBJ2-5 . TRBV12-3/TRBV12-4 . TGTGCCAGCTGGGACGAACATGGGACCCAGTACTTC CASWDEHGTQYF
TRBJ1-4 . TRBV12-3/TRBV12-4 . TGTGCCAGCAGTTTATCGACAGGAAGGGTGGAAAAACTGTTTTTT CASSLSTGRVEKLFF
TRBJ2-1 once TRBV20-1 TRBD2 TGCAGTGCACCGCGGGAGGAGCAGTTCTTC CSAPREEQFF
TRBJ2-6 few TRBV7-9 . TGTGCCAGCAGCTTGATAACAGTCTCTGGGGCCAACGTCCTGACTTTC CASSLITVSGANVLTF
TRBJ2-2 . TRBV29-1 . TGCAGCGTTGAAGAGGAGGGGGCTAGCGGGGAGCTGTTTTTT CSVEEEGASGELFF
TRBJ2-3 . TRBV12-3/TRBV12-4 TRBD2 TGTGCCAGCAGTTTTGCTAGCGGGGCCGCAGATACGCAGTATTTT CASSFASGAADTQYF
TRBJ2-7 few TRBV28 TRBD1 TGTGCCAGCAGTTCGCAAGACAGGGCCCCCACGTACGAGCAGTACTTC CASSSQDRAPTYEQYF
TRBJ2-5 few TRBV29-1 TRBD1 TGCAGCGTTGAAGCCTACTCTACCGACAGGGAATACGAGACCCAGTACTTC CSVEAYSTDREYETQYF
TRBJ1-1 . TRBV7-9 . TGTGCCAGCAGCTCTGGAGTCTTGAACACTGAAGCTTTCTTT CASSSGVLNTEAFF
TRBJ2-1 few TRBV20-1 TRBD2 TGCAGTGCTTCGGGGTCTAGCGGGAACAATGAGCAGTTCTTC CSASGSSGNNEQFF
TRBJ2-5 many TRBV5-1 . TGCGCCAGCAGCGGGGGCCGGGACTTTCAAGAGACCCAGTACTTC CASSGGRDFQETQYF
TRBJ1-1 . TRBV20-1 . TGCAGTGCTCGGCGGGACGGTCCAGCTTTCTTT CSARRDGPAFF
TRBJ2-1 . TRBV6-1 TRBD2 TGTGCCAGCGGCCCCAGCCTAGCGGGACCCTACAATGAGCAGTTCTTC CASGPSLAGPYNEQFF
TRBJ2-7 many TRBV20-1 . TGCAGTGCCAGCGGACTTGGCGGCTACGAGCAGTACTTC CSASGLGGYEQYF
TRBJ2-5 . TRBV29-1 TRBD2 TGCAGCGTTGAGGGTAGCGGGGGGCAAGAGACCCAGTACTTC CSVEGSGGQETQYF
TRBJ1-2 . TRBV2 . TGTGCCAGCCAGACGGCCCTACCCCTTTTAAACTATGGCTACACCTTC CASQTALPLLNYGYTF
TRBJ2-2 few TRBV27 . TGTGCCAGCAGTCCGGCTTCGGGGCCCGGGGAGCTGTTTTTT CASSPASGPGELFF
TRBJ2-7 . TRBV12-3/TRBV12-4 . TGTGCCAGCAGTCCAACAGGTTACGGCGACTACGAGCAGTACTTC CASSPTGYGDYEQYF
TRBJ2-7 . TRBV27 . TGTGCCAGCAGTTCAGGCAGCTCCGGCTACGAGCAGTACTTC CASSSGSSGYEQYF
TRBJ1-5 few TRBV6-1 . TGTGCCAGCAGTGCGTATGTAGCAGAAAATCAGCCCCAGCATTTT CASSAYVAENQPQHF
TRBJ2-5 few TRBV7-9 TRBD1 TGTGCCAGCAGCTTTTGGACAGGGGAAGCGACCCAGTACTTC CASSFWTGEATQYF
TRBJ1-1 few TRBV28 . TGTGCCAGCAGTTCCAGGACATCTATGAACACTGAAGCTTTCTTT CASSSRTSMNTEAFF
TRBJ2-1 . TRBV24-1 TRBD1 TGTGCCACCAGTGAACCGGGACAGGGGACCGACAATGAGCAGTTCTTC CATSEPGQGTDNEQFF
TRBJ2-7 few TRBV29-1 TRBD1 TGCAGCGTGAGGGGACAGTTCTACGAGCAGTACTTC CSVRGQFYEQYF
TRBJ2-2 . TRBV12-3/TRBV12-4 . TGTGCCAGCAGTTCCCATGGAGGGAGTAGATTCTCCGGGGAGCTGTTTTTT CASSSHGGSRFSGELFF
TRBJ2-5 . TRBV2 TRBD2 TGTGCCAGCATGGGGGAACTAGCGGGAGTAATCCTCTTC CASMGELAGVILF
TRBJ2-1 . TRBV28 TRBD1 TGTGCCACACCGGGACAGACTAACAATGAGCAGTTCTTC CATPGQTNNEQFF
TRBJ2-7 . TRBV21-1 . TGTGCCATAGTGGACAGGGGAGGATTCGAGCAGTACTTC CAIVDRGGFEQYF
TRBJ1-6 . TRBV20-1 . TGCAGTGCTAGAAACGAACAGGGTCCGAATTCACCCCTCCACTTT CSARNEQGPNSPLHF
TRBJ2-4 . TRBV29-1 TRBD1 TGCAGCGTCACCGGGACAGGCCAAAACATTCAGTACTTC CSVTGTGQNIQYF
TRBJ2-7 . TRBV29-1 TRBD2 TGCAGCGTTGAAGAACTAGCGGGGAACGAGCAGTACTTC CSVEELAGNEQYF
TRBJ2-4 . TRBV7-8 TRBD2 TGTGCCAGCAGCTTCGGCTGGGAGGGCAAAAACATTCAGTACTTC CASSFGWEGKNIQYF
TRBJ2-7 few TRBV20-1 TRBD2 TGCAGTGCTATCTTCGGGGGGAGCTCCTACGAGCAGTACTTC CSAIFGGSSYEQYF
TRBJ2-7 . TRBV4-3 . TGCGCCAGCAGCCAAGCCCAAACCAAAGACGAGCAGTACTTC CASSQAQTKDEQYF
TRBJ1-2 . TRBV12-3/TRBV12-4 . TGTGCCAGCAGGCAAGGCCCACGAGGTATCCATGGCTACACCTTC CASRQGPRGIHGYTF
TRBJ1-2 . TRBV7-6 TRBD1 TGTGCCAGCAGCACCTACGGGGACAGGGGAAACTATGGCTACACCTTC CASSTYGDRGNYGYTF
TRBJ2-1 . TRBV4-2 TRBD2 TGTGCCAGCAGCCGGGAGGGTGGCCCGCAGTTCTTC CASSREGGPQFF
TRBJ1-2 . TRBV24-1 . TGTGCCACCAGTGATCCAGCCTCCACCTTC CATSDPASTF
TRBJ1-2 . TRBV29-1 TRBD1 TGCAGCGTTGGAGACAGGGTAGGAGGCTACACCTTC CSVGDRVGGYTF
TRBJ2-3 . TRBV11-2 . TGTGCCAGCCGGCAGGGTTTGGCAGATACGCAGTATTTT CASRQGLADTQYF
TRBJ2-1 few TRBV7-9 . TGTGCCAGCAGCTCGCAGGCCGATGAGCAGTTCTTC CASSSQADEQFF
TRBJ2-2 few TRBV6-5 TRBD2 TGTGCCAGCAGCCGACTAGCGTATGACACCGGGGAGCTGTTTTTT CASSRLAYDTGELFF
TRBJ1-6 . TRBV7-9 . TGTGCCAGCAGCTCTGAGCGATCAGCCGACTATAATTCACCCCTCCACTTT CASSSERSADYNSPLHF
TRBJ1-4 few TRBV19 . TGTGCCAGTAGTGCCTCTATTCCCCGACACAATGAAAAACTGTTTTTT CASSASIPRHNEKLFF
TRBJ2-6 . TRBV6-1 TRBD1 TGTGCCAGCAGGACAGGGATTATCGCTGGGGCCAACGTCCTGACTTTC CASRTGIIAGANVLTF
TRBJ2-6 few TRBV7-3 TRBD1 TGTGCCAGCAGCTTAACTCTGGGACAGGTTTCCTCTGGGGCCAACGTCCTGACTTTC CASSLTLGQVSSGANVLTF
TRBJ2-5 . TRBV12-3/TRBV12-4 . TGTGGCAGCAGTGACCTTACAGGGAACCAAGAGACCCAGTACTTC CGSSDLTGNQETQYF
TRBJ2-7 . TRBV20-1 . TGCAGTGCTAGAGACCCTTACAGCTACGAGCAGTACTTC CSARDPYSYEQYF
TRBJ2-7 . TRBV21-1 . TGTGCCAGCAGCAAAGAGGCGTACTCCTACGAGCAGTACTTC CASSKEAYSYEQYF
TRBJ2-7 once TRBV7-9 TRBD2 TGTGCCAGCAGCTTAAGTTCCGGACTAGCGTTATACGAGCAGTACTTC CASSLSSGLALYEQYF
TRBJ2-2 . TRBV20-1 TRBD2 TGTTCAATGAGCGGGGCCACCGGGGAGCTGTTTTTT CSMSGATGELFF